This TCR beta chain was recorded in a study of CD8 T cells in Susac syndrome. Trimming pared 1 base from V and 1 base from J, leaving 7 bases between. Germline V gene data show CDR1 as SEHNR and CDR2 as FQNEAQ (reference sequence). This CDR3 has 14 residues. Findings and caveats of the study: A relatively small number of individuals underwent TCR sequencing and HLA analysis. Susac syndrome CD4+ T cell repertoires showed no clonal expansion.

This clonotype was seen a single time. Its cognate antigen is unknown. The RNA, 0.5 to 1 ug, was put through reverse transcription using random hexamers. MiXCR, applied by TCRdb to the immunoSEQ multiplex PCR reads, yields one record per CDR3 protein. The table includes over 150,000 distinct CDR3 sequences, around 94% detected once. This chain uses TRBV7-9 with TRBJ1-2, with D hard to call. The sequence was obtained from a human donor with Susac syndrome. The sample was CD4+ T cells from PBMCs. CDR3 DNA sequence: TGTGCCAGCAGCTTAGTCGACGGTAACTATGGCTACACCTTC. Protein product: CASSLVDGNYGYTF.